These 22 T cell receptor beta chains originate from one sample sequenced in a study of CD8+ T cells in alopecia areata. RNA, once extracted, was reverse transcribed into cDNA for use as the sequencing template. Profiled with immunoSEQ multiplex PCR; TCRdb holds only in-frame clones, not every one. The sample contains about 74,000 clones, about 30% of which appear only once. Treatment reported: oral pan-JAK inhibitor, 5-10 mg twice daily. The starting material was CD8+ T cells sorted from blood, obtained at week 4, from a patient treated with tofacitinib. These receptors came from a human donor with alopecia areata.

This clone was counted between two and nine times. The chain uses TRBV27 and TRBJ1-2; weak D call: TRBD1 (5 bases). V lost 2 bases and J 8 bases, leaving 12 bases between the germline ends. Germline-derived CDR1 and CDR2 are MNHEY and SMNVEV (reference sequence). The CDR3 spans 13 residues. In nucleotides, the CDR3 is TGTGCCAGCAGTTTAAGCAGGGATAGGGGCTACACCTTC. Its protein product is CASSLSRDRGYTF.

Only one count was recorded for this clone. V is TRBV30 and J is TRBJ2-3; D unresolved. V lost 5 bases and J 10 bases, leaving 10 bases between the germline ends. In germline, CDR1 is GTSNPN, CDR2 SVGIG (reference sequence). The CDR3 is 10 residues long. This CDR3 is CAWGFEPQYF. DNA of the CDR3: TGTGCCTGGGGCTTTGAGCCGCAGTATTTT. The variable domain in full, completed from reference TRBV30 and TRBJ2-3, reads SQTIHQWPATLVQPVGSPLSLECTVEGTSNPNLYWYRQAAGRGLQLLFYSVGIGQISSEVPQNLSASRPQDRQFILSSKKLLLSDSGFYLCAWGFEPQYFGPGTRLTVL.

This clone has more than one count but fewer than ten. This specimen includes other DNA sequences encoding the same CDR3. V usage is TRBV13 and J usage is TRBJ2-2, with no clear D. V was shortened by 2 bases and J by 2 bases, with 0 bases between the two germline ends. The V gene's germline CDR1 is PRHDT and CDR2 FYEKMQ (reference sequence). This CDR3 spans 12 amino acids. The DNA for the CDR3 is TGTGCCAGCAGCTTAAACACCGGGGAGCTGTTTTTT. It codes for CASSLNTGELFF. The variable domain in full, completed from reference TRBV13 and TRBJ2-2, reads AAGVIQSPRHLIKEKRETATLKCYPIPRHDTVYWYQQGPGQDPQFLISFYEKMQSDKGSIPDRFSAQQFSDYHSELNMSSLELGDSALYFCASSLNTGELFFGEGSRLTVL.

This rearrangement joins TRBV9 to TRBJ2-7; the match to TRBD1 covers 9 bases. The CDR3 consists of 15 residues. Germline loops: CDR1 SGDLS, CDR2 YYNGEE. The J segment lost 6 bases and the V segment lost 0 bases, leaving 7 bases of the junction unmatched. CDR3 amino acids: CASSVAQGAFSEQYF. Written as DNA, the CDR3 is TGTGCCAGCAGCGTAGCACAGGGGGCTTTCTCCGAGCAGTACTTC.

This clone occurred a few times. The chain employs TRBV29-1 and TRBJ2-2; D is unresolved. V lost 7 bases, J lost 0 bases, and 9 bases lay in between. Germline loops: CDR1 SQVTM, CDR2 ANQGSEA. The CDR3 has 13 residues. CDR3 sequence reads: CSGRRPNTGELFF. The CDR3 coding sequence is TGCAGCGGACGAAGGCCGAACACCGGGGAGCTGTTTTTT.

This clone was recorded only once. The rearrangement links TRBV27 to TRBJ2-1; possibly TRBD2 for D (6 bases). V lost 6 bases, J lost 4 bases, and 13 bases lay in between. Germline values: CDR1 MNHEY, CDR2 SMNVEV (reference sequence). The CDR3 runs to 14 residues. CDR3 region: CASRSGSGYNEQFF. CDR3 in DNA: TGTGCCAGCAGATCGGGGAGCGGGTACAATGAGCAGTTCTTC.

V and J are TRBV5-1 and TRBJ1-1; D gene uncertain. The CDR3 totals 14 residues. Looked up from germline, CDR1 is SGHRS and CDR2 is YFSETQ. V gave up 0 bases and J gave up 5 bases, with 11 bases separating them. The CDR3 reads CASSLGTGNTEAFF. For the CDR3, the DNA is TGCGCCAGCAGCTTGGGGACCGGGAATACTGAAGCTTTCTTT.

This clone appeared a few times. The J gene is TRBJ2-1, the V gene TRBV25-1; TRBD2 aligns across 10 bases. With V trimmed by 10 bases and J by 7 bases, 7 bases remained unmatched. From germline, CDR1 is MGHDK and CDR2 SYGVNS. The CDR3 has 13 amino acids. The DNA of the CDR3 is TGTGCCACCCTAGCGGGAGCCTTGAATGAGCAGTTCTTC. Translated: CATLAGALNEQFF.

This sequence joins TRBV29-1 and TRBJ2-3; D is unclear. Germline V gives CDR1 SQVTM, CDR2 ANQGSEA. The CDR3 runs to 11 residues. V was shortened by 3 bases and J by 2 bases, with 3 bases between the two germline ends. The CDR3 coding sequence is TGCAGCGTTGACTACACAGATACGCAGTATTTT. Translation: CSVDYTDTQYF.

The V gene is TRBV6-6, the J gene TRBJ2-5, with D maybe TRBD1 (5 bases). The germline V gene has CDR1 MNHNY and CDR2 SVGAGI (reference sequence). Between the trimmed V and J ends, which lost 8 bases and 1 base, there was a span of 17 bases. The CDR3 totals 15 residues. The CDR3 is CASALRGDLQETQYF. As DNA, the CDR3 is TGTGCCAGCGCTCTAAGGGGCGATCTCCAAGAGACCCAGTACTTC.

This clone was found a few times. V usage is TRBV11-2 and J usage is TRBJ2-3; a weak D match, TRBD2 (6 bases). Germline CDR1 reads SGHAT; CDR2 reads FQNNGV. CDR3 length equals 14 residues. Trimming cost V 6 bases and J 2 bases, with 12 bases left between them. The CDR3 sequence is CASSLGGTTDTQYF. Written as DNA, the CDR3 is TGTGCCAGCAGTCTCGGGGGTACCACAGATACGCAGTATTTT.

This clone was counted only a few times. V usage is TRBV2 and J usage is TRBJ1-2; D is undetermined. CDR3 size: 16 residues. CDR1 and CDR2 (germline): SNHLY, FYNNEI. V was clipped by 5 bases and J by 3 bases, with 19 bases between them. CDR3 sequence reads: CASSTSIQLGDYGYTF. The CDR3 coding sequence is TGTGCCAGCAGTACGTCTATTCAATTGGGCGACTATGGCTACACCTTC.

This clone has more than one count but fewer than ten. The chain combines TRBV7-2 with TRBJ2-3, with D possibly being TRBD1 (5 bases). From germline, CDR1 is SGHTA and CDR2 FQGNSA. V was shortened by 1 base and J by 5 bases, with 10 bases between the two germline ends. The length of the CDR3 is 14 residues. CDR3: CASSLVGDIDTQYF. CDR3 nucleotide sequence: TGTGCCAGCAGCTTAGTAGGGGATATAGATACGCAGTATTTT.

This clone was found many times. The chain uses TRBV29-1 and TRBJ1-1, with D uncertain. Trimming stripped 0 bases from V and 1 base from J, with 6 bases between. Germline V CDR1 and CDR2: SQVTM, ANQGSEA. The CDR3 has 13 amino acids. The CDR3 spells CSVEETTNTEAFF. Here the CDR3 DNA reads TGCAGCGTTGAAGAGACAACGAACACTGAAGCTTTCTTT.

DNA for the CDR3: TGTGCCAGCAGCTTATACTCTAGGAATGAGCAGTTCTTC. Residues: CASSLYSRNEQFF. The chain couples TRBV7-6 to TRBJ2-7; D is undetermined. TRBJ2-1 explains the end of the DNA better; the J call may be wrong. Germline assignment: CDR1 SGHVS and CDR2 FNYEAQ. This CDR3 is built from 13 residues.

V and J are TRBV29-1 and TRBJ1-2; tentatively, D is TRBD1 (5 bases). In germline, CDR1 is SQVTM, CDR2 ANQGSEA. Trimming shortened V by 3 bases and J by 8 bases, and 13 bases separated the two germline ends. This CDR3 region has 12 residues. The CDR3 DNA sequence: TGCAGCGTTGATAAGGGGTTTTACGGCTACACCTTC. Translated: CSVDKGFYGYTF.

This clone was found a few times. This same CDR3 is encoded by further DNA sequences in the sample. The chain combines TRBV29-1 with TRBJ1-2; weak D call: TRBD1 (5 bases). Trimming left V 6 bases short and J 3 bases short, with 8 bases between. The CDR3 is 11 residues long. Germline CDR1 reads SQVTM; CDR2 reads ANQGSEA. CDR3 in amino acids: CSVGTDYGYTF. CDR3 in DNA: TGCAGCGTGGGGACGGACTATGGCTACACCTTC.

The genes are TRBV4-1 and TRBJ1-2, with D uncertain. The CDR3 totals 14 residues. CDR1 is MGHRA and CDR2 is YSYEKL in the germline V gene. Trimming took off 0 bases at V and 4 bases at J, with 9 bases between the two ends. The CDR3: CASSQDQAFYGYTF. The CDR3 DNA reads TGCGCCAGCAGCCAAGATCAGGCCTTCTATGGCTACACCTTC.

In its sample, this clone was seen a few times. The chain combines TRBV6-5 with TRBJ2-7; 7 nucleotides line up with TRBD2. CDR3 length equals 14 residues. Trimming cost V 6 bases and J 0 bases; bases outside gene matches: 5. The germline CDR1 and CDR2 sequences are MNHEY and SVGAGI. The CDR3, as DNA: TGTGCCAGCAGCTCAAGCGGGGTCTCCTACGAGCAGTACTTC. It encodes CASSSSGVSYEQYF.

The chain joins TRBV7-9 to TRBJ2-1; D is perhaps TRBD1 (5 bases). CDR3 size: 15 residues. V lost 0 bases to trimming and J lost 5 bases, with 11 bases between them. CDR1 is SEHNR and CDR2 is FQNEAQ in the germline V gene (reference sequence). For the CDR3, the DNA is TGTGCCAGCAGCTTAGCGAAGGGGCTGGACAATGAGCAGTTCTTC. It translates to CASSLAKGLDNEQFF.

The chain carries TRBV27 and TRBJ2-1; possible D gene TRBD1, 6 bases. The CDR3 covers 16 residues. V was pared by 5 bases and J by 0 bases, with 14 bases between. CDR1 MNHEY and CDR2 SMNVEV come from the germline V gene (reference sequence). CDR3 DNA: TGTGCCAGCAGTCTGACTACGGGACACTCCTACAATGAGCAGTTCTTC. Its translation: CASSLTTGHSYNEQFF.

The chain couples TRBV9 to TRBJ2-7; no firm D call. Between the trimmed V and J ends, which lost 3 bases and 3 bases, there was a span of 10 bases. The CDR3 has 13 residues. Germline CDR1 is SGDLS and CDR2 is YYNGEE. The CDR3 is CASSADGIYEQYF. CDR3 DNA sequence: TGTGCCAGCAGCGCGGACGGAATCTACGAGCAGTACTTC.